This paragraph reports one TCR beta chain. Its antigen is undetermined. Per germline, CDR1 DFQATT and CDR2 SNEGSKA (reference sequence). With 1 base removed from V and 5 bases from J, the gap between germline ends came to 11 bases. The CDR3 loop spans 13 amino acids. The data belong to a study of blood T cells in healthy people across ages. Whole-study results and caveats: Long-lived donors had more naive CD4+ cells and higher diversity than aged donors. Getting older went along with TCR beta diversity per million T cells dropping roughly linearly. There was no known CMV status for donors, so expanded clonotype changes were possibly confounded.

With a J-beta primer mix and a sample-barcoded 5' primer, a second PCR ran about 6 to 11 cycles. Each cDNA was tagged by a template-switch adaptor containing 12 random nucleotides. TCRdb reprocessed the 5' RACE reads via MiXCR and lists one record per CDR3 protein. This table has about 730,000 distinct CDR3 sequences, roughly 41% appearing once. This sequence originates from a woman aged 55-70 years in good health. The sample was blood. The chain is built from TRBV20-1 and TRBJ2-5; D is undetermined. The CDR3 loop reads CSARVMDGETQYF. The CDR3 DNA is TGCAGTGCTAGAGTTATGGATGGGGAGACCCAGTACTTC.